This T cell receptor (beta chain) was sequenced for a study of T cell responses to AZD1222 COVID-19 vaccine. General study results and limits: After the peak T cell response, and only then, were repertoires sampled.

The CDR3 consists of 15 residues. Germline V lookup: CDR1 MNHNS, CDR2 SASEGT. With 2 bases clipped from V and 3 bases from J, the junction kept 5 bases outside the gene matches. Clones were read by immunoSEQ multiplex PCR, and TCRdb kept only the in-frame ones, dropping some. The sample includes tens of thousands of clones, 92% seen only once; the top ten take approximately 3.1%. Second-dose intervals of approximately 4 or approximately 12 weeks were pooled. This clone has just a few counts. What it recognizes is unknown. The chain couples TRBV6-1 to TRBJ2-7; TRBD1 agrees at 9 bases. Sequenced material: peripheral blood, taken 28 days after the second AZD1222 dose. The sequence was collected from an adult who received the AZD1222 COVID-19 vaccine. CDR3 DNA: TGTGCCAGCAGTGAATGGGAGACAGGGGGCTACGAGCAGTACTTC. It is translated as CASSEWETGGYEQYF.